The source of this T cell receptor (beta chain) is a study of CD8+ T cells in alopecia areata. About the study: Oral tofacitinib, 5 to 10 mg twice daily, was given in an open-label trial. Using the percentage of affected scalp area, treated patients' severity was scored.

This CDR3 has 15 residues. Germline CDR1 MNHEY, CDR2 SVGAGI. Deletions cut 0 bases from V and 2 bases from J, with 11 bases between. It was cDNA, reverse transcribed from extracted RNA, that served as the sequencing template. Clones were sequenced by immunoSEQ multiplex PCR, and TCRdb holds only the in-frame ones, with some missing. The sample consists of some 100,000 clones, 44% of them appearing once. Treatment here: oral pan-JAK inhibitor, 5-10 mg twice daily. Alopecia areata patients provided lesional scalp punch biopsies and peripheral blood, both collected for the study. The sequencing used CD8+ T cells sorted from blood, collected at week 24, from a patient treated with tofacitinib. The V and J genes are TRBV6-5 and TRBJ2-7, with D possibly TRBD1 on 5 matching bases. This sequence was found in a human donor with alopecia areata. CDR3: CASSYSGAGTYEQYF. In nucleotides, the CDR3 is TGTGCCAGCAGTTACTCCGGTGCAGGGACCTACGAGCAGTACTTC.